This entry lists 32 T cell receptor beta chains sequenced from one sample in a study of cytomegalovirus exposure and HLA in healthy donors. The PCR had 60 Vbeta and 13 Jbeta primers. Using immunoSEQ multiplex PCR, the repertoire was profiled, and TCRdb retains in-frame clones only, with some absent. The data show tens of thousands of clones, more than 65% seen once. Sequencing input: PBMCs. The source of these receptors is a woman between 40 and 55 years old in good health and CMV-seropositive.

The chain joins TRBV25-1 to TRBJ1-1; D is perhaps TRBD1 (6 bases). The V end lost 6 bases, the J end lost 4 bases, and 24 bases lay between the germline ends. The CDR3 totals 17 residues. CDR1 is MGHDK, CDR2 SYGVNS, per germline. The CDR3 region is CASRPGLTTGSLTEAFF. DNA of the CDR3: TGTGCCAGCAGGCCGGGCCTCACGACAGGCTCACTCACTGAAGCTTTCTTT.

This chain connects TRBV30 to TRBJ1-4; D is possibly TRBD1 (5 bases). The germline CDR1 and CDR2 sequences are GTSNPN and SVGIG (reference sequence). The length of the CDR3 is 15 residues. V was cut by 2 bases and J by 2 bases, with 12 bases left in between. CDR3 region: CAWSFGGGTNEKLFF. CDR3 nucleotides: TGTGCCTGGAGTTTCGGGGGGGGGACTAATGAAAAACTGTTTTTT.

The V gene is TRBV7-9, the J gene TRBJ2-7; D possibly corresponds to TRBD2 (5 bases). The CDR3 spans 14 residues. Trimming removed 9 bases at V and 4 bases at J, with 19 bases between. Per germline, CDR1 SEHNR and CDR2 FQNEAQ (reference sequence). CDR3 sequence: CASQRHQSSYEQYF. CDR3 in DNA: TGTGCCAGTCAGCGGCACCAGAGTAGTTACGAGCAGTACTTC.

DNA for the CDR3: TGTGCCAGCAGCGGGGGGGCCGGAGAGACCCAGTACTTC. As protein: CASSGGAGETQYF. This chain uses TRBV7-2 with TRBJ2-5; tentative D call: TRBD2 (7 bases). The CDR3 consists of 13 residues. V lost 5 bases, J lost 4 bases, and 11 bases lay in between. The germline gives CDR1 SGHTA, CDR2 FQGNSA.

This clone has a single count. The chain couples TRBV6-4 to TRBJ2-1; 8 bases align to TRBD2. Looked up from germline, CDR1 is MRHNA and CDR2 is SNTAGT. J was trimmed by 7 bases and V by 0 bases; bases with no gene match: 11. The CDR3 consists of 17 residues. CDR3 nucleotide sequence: TGTGCCAGCAGTGACTCGGGGCGGGGGGCCATGGATAATGAGCAGTTCTTC. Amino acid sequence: CASSDSGRGAMDNEQFF.

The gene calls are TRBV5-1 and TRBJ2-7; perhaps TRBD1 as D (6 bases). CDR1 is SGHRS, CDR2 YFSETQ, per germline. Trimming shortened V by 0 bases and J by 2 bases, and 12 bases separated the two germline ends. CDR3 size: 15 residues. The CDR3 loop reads CASSLGGRGTYEQYF. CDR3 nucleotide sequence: TGCGCCAGCAGCTTGGGGGGCAGGGGTACCTACGAGCAGTACTTC.

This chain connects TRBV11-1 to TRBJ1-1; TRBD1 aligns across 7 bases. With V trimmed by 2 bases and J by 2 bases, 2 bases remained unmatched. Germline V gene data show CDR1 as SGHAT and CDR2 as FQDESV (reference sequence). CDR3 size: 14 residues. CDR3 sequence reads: CASSLRDSNTEAFF. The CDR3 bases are TGTGCCAGCAGCTTAAGGGACAGTAACACTGAAGCTTTCTTT.

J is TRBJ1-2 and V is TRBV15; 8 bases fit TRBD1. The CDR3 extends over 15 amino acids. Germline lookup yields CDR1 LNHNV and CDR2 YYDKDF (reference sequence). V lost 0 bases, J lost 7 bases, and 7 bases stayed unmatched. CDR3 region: CATSREYRGTLGYTF. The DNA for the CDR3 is TGTGCCACCAGCAGAGAATACAGGGGGACGCTTGGCTACACCTTC. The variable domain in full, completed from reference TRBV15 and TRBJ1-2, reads DAMVIQNPRYQVTQFGKPVTLSCSQTLNHNVMYWYQQKSSQAPKLLFHYYDKDFNNEADTPDNFQSRRPNTSFCFLDIRSPGLGDTAMYLCATSREYRGTLGYTFGSGTRLTVV.

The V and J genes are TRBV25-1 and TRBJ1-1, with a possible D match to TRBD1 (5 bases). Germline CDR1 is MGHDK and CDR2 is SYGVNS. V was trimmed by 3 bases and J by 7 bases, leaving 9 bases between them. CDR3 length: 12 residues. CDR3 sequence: CASSDWGDEAFF. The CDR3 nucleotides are TGTGCCAGCAGTGACTGGGGGGATGAAGCTTTCTTT.

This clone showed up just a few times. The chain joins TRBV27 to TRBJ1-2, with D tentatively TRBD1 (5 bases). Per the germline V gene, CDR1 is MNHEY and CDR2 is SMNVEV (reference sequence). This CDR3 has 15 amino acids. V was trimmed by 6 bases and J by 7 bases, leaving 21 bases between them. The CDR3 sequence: CASSPLSGPGVGYTF. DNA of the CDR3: TGTGCCAGCAGCCCTCTGAGTGGGCCGGGGGTTGGCTACACCTTC.

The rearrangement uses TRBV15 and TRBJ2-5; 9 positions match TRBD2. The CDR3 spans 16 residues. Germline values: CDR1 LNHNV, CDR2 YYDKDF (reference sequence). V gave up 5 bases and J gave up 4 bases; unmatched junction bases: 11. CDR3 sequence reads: CATSYSGTSPGETQYF. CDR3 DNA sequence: TGTGCCACCAGCTACTCCGGGACTAGCCCGGGAGAGACCCAGTACTTC.

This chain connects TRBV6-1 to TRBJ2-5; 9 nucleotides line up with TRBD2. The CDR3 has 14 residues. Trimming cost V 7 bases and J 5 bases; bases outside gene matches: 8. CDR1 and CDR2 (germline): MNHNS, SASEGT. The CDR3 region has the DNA TGTGCCAGCATGAGTAGCGGGAGAGTGGAGACCCAGTACTTC. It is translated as CASMSSGRVETQYF.

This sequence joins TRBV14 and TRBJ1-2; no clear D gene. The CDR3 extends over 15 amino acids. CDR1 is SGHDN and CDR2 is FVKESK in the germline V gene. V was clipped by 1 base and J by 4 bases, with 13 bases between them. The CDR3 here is CASSQARLAIYGYTF. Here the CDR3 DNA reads TGTGCCAGCAGCCAAGCTAGACTGGCGATCTATGGCTACACCTTC.

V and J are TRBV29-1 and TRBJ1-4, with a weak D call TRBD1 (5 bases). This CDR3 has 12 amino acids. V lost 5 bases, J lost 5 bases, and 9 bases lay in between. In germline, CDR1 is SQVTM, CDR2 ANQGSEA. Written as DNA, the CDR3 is TGCAGCGTTTGGACACCGAATGAAAAACTGTTTTTT. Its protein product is CSVWTPNEKLFF.

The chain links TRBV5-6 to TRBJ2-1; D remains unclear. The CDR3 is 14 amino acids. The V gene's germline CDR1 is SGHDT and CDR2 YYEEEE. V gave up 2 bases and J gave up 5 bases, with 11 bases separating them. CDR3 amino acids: CASSLWQVHNEQFF. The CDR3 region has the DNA TGTGCCAGCAGCTTATGGCAGGTCCACAATGAGCAGTTCTTC.

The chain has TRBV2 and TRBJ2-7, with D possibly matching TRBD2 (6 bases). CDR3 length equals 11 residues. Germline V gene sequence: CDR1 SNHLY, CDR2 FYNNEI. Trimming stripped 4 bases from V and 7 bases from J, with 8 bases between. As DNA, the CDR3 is TGTGCCAGCAGTGTGGCGGGAGAGCAGTACTTC. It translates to CASSVAGEQYF.

CDR3 protein: CASSLTPGNQPQHF. The DNA for the CDR3 is TGTGCCAGCAGCTTAACGCCAGGCAATCAGCCCCAGCATTTT. This chain connects TRBV7-2 to TRBJ1-5, with D unclear. CDR1 and CDR2 from the germline V gene are SGHTA and FQGNSA. The germline V and J ends were trimmed by 2 bases and 2 bases, with 7 bases remaining between them. The CDR3 is 14 amino acids. The variable domain in full, with the rest retrieved from reference TRBV7-2 and TRBJ1-5, is GAGVSQSPSNKVTEKGKDVELRCDPISGHTALYWYRQSLGQGLEFLIYFQGNSAPDKSGLPSDRFSAERTGGSVSTLTIQRTQQEDSAVYLCASSLTPGNQPQHFGDGTRLSIL.

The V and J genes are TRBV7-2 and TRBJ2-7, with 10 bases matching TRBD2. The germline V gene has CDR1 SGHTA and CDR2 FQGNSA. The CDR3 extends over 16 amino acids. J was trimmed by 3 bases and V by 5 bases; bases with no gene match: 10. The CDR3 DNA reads TGTGCCAGCAGCCCTCACGGACTAGCGGTGAACTACGAGCAGTACTTC. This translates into CASSPHGLAVNYEQYF.

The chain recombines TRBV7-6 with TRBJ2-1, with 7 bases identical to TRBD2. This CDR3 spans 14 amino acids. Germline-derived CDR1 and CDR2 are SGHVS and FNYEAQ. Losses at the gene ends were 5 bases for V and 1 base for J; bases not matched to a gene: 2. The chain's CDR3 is CASSPGGSYNEQFF. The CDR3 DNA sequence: TGTGCCAGCAGCCCGGGGGGTTCCTACAATGAGCAGTTCTTC.

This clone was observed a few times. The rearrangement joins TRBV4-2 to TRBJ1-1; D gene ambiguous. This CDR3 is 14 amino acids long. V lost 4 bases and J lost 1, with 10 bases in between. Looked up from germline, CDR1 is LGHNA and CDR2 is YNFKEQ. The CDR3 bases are TGTGCCAGCAGCCTCTCTGGGCCGAACACTGAAGCTTTCTTT. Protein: CASSLSGPNTEAFF.

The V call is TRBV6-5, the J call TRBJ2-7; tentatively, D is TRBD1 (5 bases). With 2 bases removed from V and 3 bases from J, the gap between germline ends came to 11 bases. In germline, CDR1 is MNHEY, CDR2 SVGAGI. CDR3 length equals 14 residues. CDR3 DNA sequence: TGTGCCAGCAGTTACAGGCAGGGCGGCTACGAGCAGTACTTC. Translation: CASSYRQGGYEQYF.

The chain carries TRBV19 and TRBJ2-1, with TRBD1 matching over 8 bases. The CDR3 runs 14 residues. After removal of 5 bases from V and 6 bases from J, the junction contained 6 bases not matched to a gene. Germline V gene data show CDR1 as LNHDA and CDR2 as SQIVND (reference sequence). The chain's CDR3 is CASSLWTGSNEQFF. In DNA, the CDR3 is TGTGCCAGTAGTCTATGGACAGGGAGCAATGAGCAGTTCTTC.

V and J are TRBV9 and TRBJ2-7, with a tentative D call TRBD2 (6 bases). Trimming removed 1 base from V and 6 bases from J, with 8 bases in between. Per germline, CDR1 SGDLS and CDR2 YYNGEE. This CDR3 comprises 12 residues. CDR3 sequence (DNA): TGTGCCAGCAGCGTATACGGGGGCGAGCAGTACTTC. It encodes CASSVYGGEQYF.

This chain's CDR3 is CASSAGTGGGYTF. The CDR3, as DNA: TGTGCCAGCAGCGCGGGGACAGGGGGTGGCTACACCTTC. The rearrangement links TRBV9 to TRBJ1-2, with 11 bases aligning to TRBD1. After removal of 3 bases from V and 7 bases from J, the junction contained 2 bases not matched to a gene. This CDR3 has 13 residues. Germline CDR1 is SGDLS and CDR2 is YYNGEE.

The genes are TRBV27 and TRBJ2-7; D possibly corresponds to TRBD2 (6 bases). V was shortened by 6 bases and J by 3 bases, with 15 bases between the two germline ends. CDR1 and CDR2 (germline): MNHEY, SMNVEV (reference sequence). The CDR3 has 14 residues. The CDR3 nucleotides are TGTGCCAGCAGCCGTTTTTTCGGGAGCTACGAGCAGTACTTC. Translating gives CASSRFFGSYEQYF.

This CDR3 reads CASSLDRDSYEQYF. DNA for the CDR3: TGTGCCAGCAGCTTGGACAGGGACTCCTACGAGCAGTACTTC. The genes are TRBV11-2 and TRBJ2-7; 8 positions match TRBD1. The CDR3 has 14 residues. The V segment lost 3 bases and the J segment 0 bases; nucleotides outside the gene matches: 1. Germline values: CDR1 SGHAT, CDR2 FQNNGV.

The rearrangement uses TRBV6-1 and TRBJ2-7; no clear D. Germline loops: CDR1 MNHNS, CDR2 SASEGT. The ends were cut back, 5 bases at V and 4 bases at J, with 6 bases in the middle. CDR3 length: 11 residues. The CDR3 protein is CASSQQYEQYF. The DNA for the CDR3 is TGTGCCAGCAGTCAACAATACGAGCAGTACTTC.

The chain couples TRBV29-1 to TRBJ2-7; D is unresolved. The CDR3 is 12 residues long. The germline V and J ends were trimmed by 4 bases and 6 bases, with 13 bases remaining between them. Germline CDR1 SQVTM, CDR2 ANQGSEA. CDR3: CSVAPAGFEQYF. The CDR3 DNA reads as TGCAGCGTTGCCCCGGCCGGGTTCGAGCAGTACTTC.

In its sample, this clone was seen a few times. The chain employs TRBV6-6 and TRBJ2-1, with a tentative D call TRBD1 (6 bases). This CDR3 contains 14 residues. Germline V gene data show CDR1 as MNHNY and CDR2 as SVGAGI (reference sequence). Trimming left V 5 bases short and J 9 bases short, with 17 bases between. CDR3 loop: CASSPESDRSEQFF. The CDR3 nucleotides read TGTGCCAGCAGTCCCGAATCTGACAGGTCTGAGCAGTTCTTC.

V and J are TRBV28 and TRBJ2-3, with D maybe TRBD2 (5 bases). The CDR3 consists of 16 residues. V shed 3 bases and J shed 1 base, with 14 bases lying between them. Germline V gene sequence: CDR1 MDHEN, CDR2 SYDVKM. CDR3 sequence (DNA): TGTGCCAGCAGTTTCGGAGGCCTAGTTGGCACAGATACGCAGTATTTT. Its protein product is CASSFGGLVGTDTQYF.

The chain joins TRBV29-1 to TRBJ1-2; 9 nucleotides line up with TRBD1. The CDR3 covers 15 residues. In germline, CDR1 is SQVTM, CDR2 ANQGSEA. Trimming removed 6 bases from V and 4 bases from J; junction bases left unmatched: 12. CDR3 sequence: CSVGTTGGLGYGYTF. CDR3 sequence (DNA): TGCAGCGTCGGGACTACAGGGGGCCTCGGCTATGGCTACACCTTC.

CDR3 sequence reads: CSATDLTQQFF. CDR3 in DNA: TGCAGTGCTACGGACTTGACCCAGCAGTTCTTC. This chain links TRBV20-1 with TRBJ2-1, with D possibly being TRBD2 (5 bases). V shed 4 bases and J shed 11 bases, with 12 bases lying between them. The V gene's germline CDR1 is DFQATT and CDR2 SNEGSKA (reference sequence). CDR3 length equals 11 residues.